The 27 T cell receptor beta chains below all came from one sample that was sequenced in a study of control samples from healthy donors and cancer patients. Generated by immunoSEQ multiplex PCR, the TCRdb table keeps only in-frame clones and is missing some. There are fewer than 300,000 clones in the sample; 82% occur only once, and roughly 14% lies in the top ten. The sequencing sample was made of PBMCs. Receptor source: an older woman with lung cancer.

This clone was recorded a few times. The chain combines TRBV12-3 or TRBV12-4 with TRBJ1-1; the match to TRBD1 covers 7 bases. The CDR3 is 12 residues long. V dropped 5 bases and J dropped 3; count of bases not matched to a gene: 0. CDR3 bases: TGTGCCAGCAGTGACAGGGACACTGAAGCTTTCTTT. This sequence encodes CASSDRDTEAFF.

This clone was seen a few times. The chain has TRBV15 and TRBJ2-7, with 10 positions matching TRBD1. The CDR3 sequence is 14 residues long. Looked up from germline, CDR1 is LNHNV and CDR2 is YYDKDF (reference sequence). The trim removed 3 bases at V and 7 bases at J, leaving 6 bases unmatched. For the CDR3, the DNA is TGTGCCACCAGCAGTGACAGGGGGCTGGGGGAGCAGTACTTC. This sequence encodes CATSSDRGLGEQYF.

A few counts support this clone. This sequence joins TRBV6-6 and TRBJ2-5; 7 positions agree with TRBD1. The CDR3 consists of 13 residues. Germline CDR1 and CDR2: MNHNY and SVGAGI (reference sequence). V was clipped by 2 bases and J by 4 bases; unmatched bases: 1. CDR3 protein: CASSYRTGETQYF. In DNA, the CDR3 is TGTGCCAGCAGTTACCGGACAGGAGAGACCCAGTACTTC.

This clone has just a few counts. The chain combines TRBV5-5 with TRBJ2-7, with D perhaps matching TRBD1 (6 bases). Germline V CDR1 and CDR2: SGHKS, YYEKEE (reference sequence). The CDR3 has 13 amino acids. The V end lost 4 bases, the J end lost 2 bases, and 10 bases lay between the germline ends. The CDR3 loop is CASSIGQPYEQYF. DNA of the CDR3: TGTGCCAGCAGCATAGGACAGCCCTACGAGCAGTACTTC. The full variable domain, completed using reference TRBV5-5 and TRBJ2-7, is DAGVTQSPTHLIKTRGQQVTLRCSPISGHKSVSWYQQVLGQGPQFIFQYYEKEERGRGNFPDRFSARQFPNYSSELNVNALLLGDSALYLCASSIGQPYEQYFGPGTRLTVT.

V and J are TRBV2 and TRBJ2-1; 7 nucleotides align to TRBD2. Unmatched junction bases numbered 6, after V lost 3 bases and J lost 10 bases. The CDR3 is made up of 13 amino acids. Germline CDR1 SNHLY, CDR2 FYNNEI. The chain's CDR3 is CASSDYGEGEQFF. As DNA, the CDR3 is TGTGCCAGCAGTGACTATGGGGAGGGGGAGCAGTTCTTC. The full variable domain, completed using reference TRBV2 and TRBJ2-1, is EPEVTQTPSHQVTQMGQEVILRCVPISNHLYFYWYRQILGQKVEFLVSFYNNEISEKSEIFDDQFSVERPDGSNFTLKIRSTKLEDSAMYFCASSDYGEGEQFFGPGTRLTVL.

There are a few counts of this clone. The V call is TRBV4-1, the J call TRBJ1-5, with unresolved D. Germline CDR1 is MGHRA and CDR2 is YSYEKL. This CDR3 has 13 residues. V was shortened by 4 bases and J by 6 bases, with 10 bases between the two germline ends. The CDR3 sequence: CASSPAGGQPQHF. The CDR3 DNA reads as TGCGCCAGCAGCCCTGCGGGTGGTCAGCCCCAGCATTTT.

The chain combines TRBV27 with TRBJ1-1, with 7 bases fitting TRBD1. CDR3 size: 17 residues. Germline V gene data show CDR1 as MNHEY and CDR2 as SMNVEV (reference sequence). Trimming took 0 bases from V and 0 from J; bases not matched to a gene: 7. The CDR3 DNA follows: TGTGCCAGCAGTTTATCTTTAGGCAGGGGGGTGAACACTGAAGCTTTCTTT. Translation gives CASSLSLGRGVNTEAFF.

The chain has TRBV28 and TRBJ1-1; 12 bases map to TRBD1. Germline CDR1 reads MDHEN; CDR2 reads SYDVKM. This CDR3 has 15 amino acids. V dropped 4 bases and J dropped 3; count of bases not matched to a gene: 3. The CDR3 region has the DNA TGTGCCAGCAGTTCTGGGACAGGGGGCCACACTGAAGCTTTCTTT. Translating gives CASSSGTGGHTEAFF.

This clone has a single count. This sequence joins TRBV5-1 and TRBJ2-3, with TRBD1 identical over 12 bases. CDR3 length equals 15 residues. Losses at the gene ends were 4 bases for V and 5 bases for J; bases not matched to a gene: 5. Germline V gene sequence: CDR1 SGHRS, CDR2 YFSETQ. The CDR3 region is CASSQGQGAEDTQYF. CDR3 nucleotides: TGCGCCAGCAGCCAGGGACAGGGGGCAGAAGATACGCAGTATTTT.

The rearrangement links TRBV6-5 to TRBJ2-2; the D gene is possibly TRBD1 (5 bases). The CDR3 contains 15 residues. The ends were cut back, 8 bases at V and 4 bases at J, with 17 bases in the middle. Germline V CDR1 and CDR2: MNHEY, SVGAGI. The CDR3 bases are TGTGCCAGCTTTGGGTCCAGGGTCGTCACCGGGGAGCTGTTTTTT. It specifies CASFGSRVVTGELFF.

The rearrangement joins TRBV6-6 to TRBJ1-2; TRBD1 is a possible D gene (5 bases). The germline V gene has CDR1 MNHNY and CDR2 SVGAGI (reference sequence). This CDR3 contains 13 residues. Trimming removed 6 bases from V and 4 bases from J, with 12 bases in between. The CDR3 sequence: CASSTGTAYGYTF. DNA for the CDR3: TGTGCCAGCAGCACTGGGACCGCCTATGGCTACACCTTC.

The chain uses TRBV29-1 and TRBJ2-3; 9 bases align to TRBD2. The J segment lost 8 bases and the V segment lost 2 bases, leaving 5 bases of the junction unmatched. The CDR3 totals 13 residues. In germline, CDR1 is SQVTM, CDR2 ANQGSEA. Here the CDR3 reads CSVELAGTGTQYF. CDR3 DNA sequence: TGCAGCGTTGAACTAGCGGGAACGGGTACGCAGTATTTT.

This clone was observed a few times. The chain joins TRBV5-1 to TRBJ1-6; D is possibly TRBD1 (5 bases). Per the germline V gene, CDR1 is SGHRS and CDR2 is YFSETQ. The V end lost 0 bases, the J end lost 9 bases, and 16 bases lay between the germline ends. The CDR3 has 16 residues. The CDR3 DNA reads TGCGCCAGCAGCTTGGAAGGGGTGATAGGGAGTTCACCCCTCCACTTT. Translating it yields CASSLEGVIGSSPLHF.

V and J are TRBV7-9 and TRBJ1-5, with 8 bases that match TRBD1. This CDR3 has 15 residues. Germline V gene sequence: CDR1 SEHNR, CDR2 FQNEAQ (reference sequence). V trimming: 2 bases; J trimming: 7 bases; junction bases outside the gene matches: 7. Here the CDR3 DNA reads TGTGCCAGCAGCTTATCAGGGGGCGAAGGACAGCCCCAGCATTTT. It encodes CASSLSGGEGQPQHF. The full variable domain, with the rest looked up from reference TRBV7-9 and TRBJ1-5, is DTGVSQNPRHKITKRGQNVTFRCDPISEHNRLYWYRQTLGQGPEFLTYFQNEAQLEKSRLLSDRFSAERPKGSFSTLEIQRTEQGDSAMYLCASSLSGGEGQPQHFGDGTRLSIL.

This clone appeared once. The V gene is TRBV4-1, the J gene TRBJ2-1, with 10 positions matching TRBD2. The CDR3 length is 16 residues. The V segment lost 11 bases and the J segment 2 bases; nucleotides outside the gene matches: 12. Germline loops: CDR1 MGHRA, CDR2 YSYEKL. The CDR3 nucleotides are TGCGCCTGCCTTGGGAAGCGGGGGGGGACCTACAATGAGCAGTTCTTC. It yields the protein CACLGKRGGTYNEQFF.

The sample holds one count of this clone. This chain links TRBV4-2 with TRBJ1-5; D is uncertain. CDR3 size: 15 residues. V was clipped by 0 bases and J by 6 bases, with 12 bases between them. Germline CDR1 and CDR2: LGHNA and YNFKEQ. CDR3 protein: CASSQDLGYGQPQHF. CDR3 in DNA: TGTGCCAGCAGCCAAGATCTGGGGTACGGTCAGCCCCAGCATTTT.

This chain joins TRBV3-1 (or the pseudogene TRBV3-2) and TRBJ2-3, with D unresolved. Trimming shortened V by 4 bases and J by 6 bases, and 14 bases separated the two germline ends. This CDR3 comprises 14 residues. Looked up from germline, CDR1 is LGHDT and CDR2 is YNNKEL (reference sequence). CDR3 region: CASSPSGRVDTQYF. CDR3 DNA sequence: TGTGCCAGCAGCCCCTCAGGTAGGGTGGATACGCAGTATTTT.

The rearrangement joins TRBV9 to TRBJ1-5; D possibly corresponds to TRBD1 (5 bases). The CDR3 loop spans 13 amino acids. CDR1 is SGDLS, CDR2 YYNGEE, per germline. V was cut by 0 bases and J by 9 bases, with 10 bases left in between. This chain's CDR3 is CASSVGKGPPQHF. The CDR3 region has the DNA TGTGCCAGCAGCGTAGGTAAGGGACCGCCCCAGCATTTT.

J is TRBJ2-5 and V is TRBV7-9, with D possibly being TRBD1 (6 bases). The CDR3 is 13 amino acids. From germline, CDR1 is SEHNR and CDR2 FQNEAQ (reference sequence). Trimming pared 4 bases from V and 6 bases from J, leaving 12 bases between. The CDR3, as DNA: TGTGCCAGCAGCTCGACAGGTTTGCAGACCCAGTACTTC. Its translation: CASSSTGLQTQYF.

The chain carries TRBV18 and TRBJ2-4; 8 bases match TRBD2. J gave up 11 bases and V 6 bases, and 6 bases lay outside the gene matches. Germline V gene sequence: CDR1 KGHSH, CDR2 LQKENI. This CDR3 is built from 12 residues. The CDR3 DNA reads as TGTGCCAGCTCCCCCGGGACTAGAGTTCAGTACTTC. Protein product: CASSPGTRVQYF.

The chain links TRBV6-6 to TRBJ1-3, with D maybe TRBD1 (6 bases). CDR1 is MNHNY, CDR2 SVGAGI, per germline (reference sequence). V was cut by 0 bases and J by 0 bases, with 9 bases left in between. The CDR3 covers 16 residues. This chain's CDR3 is CASSYSTGGSGNTIYF. The DNA of the CDR3 is TGTGCCAGCAGTTACTCGACAGGCGGCTCTGGAAACACCATATATTTT.

The chain combines TRBV5-1 with TRBJ1-1; no clear D. Germline CDR1 and CDR2: SGHRS and YFSETQ. The CDR3 covers 12 residues. Trimming took off 5 bases at V and 1 base at J, with 6 bases between the two ends. The CDR3 spells CASSMGNTEAFF. The DNA of the CDR3 is TGCGCCAGCAGTATGGGGAACACTGAAGCTTTCTTT. Complete variable domain (other parts from reference TRBV5-1 and TRBJ1-1): KAGVTQTPRYLIKTRGQQVTLSCSPISGHRSVSWYQQTPGQGLQFLFEYFSETQRNKGNFPGRFSGRQFSNSRSEMNVSTLELGDSALYLCASSMGNTEAFFGQGTRLTVV.

This clone appeared a few times. This same CDR3 is encoded by further DNA sequences in the sample. The CDR3 loop reads CASSEQGVTNEKLFF. The DNA of the CDR3 is TGTGCCAGCAGTGAACAGGGGGTCACTAATGAAAAACTGTTTTTT. V is TRBV2 and J is TRBJ1-4; 7 bases match TRBD1. The CDR3 runs 15 residues. Germline V gene data show CDR1 as SNHLY and CDR2 as FYNNEI. J was trimmed by 2 bases and V by 2 bases; bases with no gene match: 2.

The chain recombines TRBV11-2 with TRBJ1-6; perhaps TRBD1 as D (5 bases). Germline CDR1 is SGHAT and CDR2 is FQNNGV. V lost 2 bases to trimming and J lost 9 bases, with 23 bases between them. CDR3 size: 18 residues. The CDR3 protein is CASSLKTGTGIGGSPLHF. CDR3 DNA sequence: TGTGCCAGCAGCTTAAAAACCGGGACCGGGATTGGTGGTTCACCCCTCCACTTT.

The rearrangement uses TRBV5-1 and TRBJ2-1; TRBD2 agrees at 10 bases. Germline V lookup: CDR1 SGHRS, CDR2 YFSETQ. Trimming took 0 bases from V and 3 from J; bases not matched to a gene: 3. This CDR3 is built from 16 residues. CDR3 protein: CASSLGGLAYYNEQFF. CDR3 bases: TGCGCCAGCAGCTTGGGGGGACTAGCGTACTACAATGAGCAGTTCTTC. The full variable domain, in which reference TRBV5-1 and TRBJ2-1 provide the parts outside the CDR3, is KAGVTQTPRYLIKTRGQQVTLSCSPISGHRSVSWYQQTPGQGLQFLFEYFSETQRNKGNFPGRFSGRQFSNSRSEMNVSTLELGDSALYLCASSLGGLAYYNEQFFGPGTRLTVL.

This clone came up once. This sample includes further DNA sequences coding for the same CDR3. V usage is TRBV9 and J usage is TRBJ1-2; D unclear. This CDR3 contains 15 residues. Germline-derived CDR1 and CDR2 are SGDLS and YYNGEE. Trimming took 0 bases from V and 0 from J, leaving 9 bases between them. The CDR3 region is CASSVEGTANYGYTF. CDR3 nucleotide sequence: TGTGCCAGCAGCGTAGAGGGAACCGCTAACTATGGCTACACCTTC. Filled out from reference TRBV9 and TRBJ1-2, the complete variable domain reads DSGVTQTPKHLITATGQRVTLRCSPRSGDLSVYWYQQSLDQGLQFLIQYYNGEERAKGNILERFSAQQFPDLHSELNLSSLELGDSALYFCASSVEGTANYGYTFGSGTRLTVV.

The rearrangement uses TRBV28 and TRBJ1-5; D perhaps matches TRBD1 (5 bases). V was trimmed by 3 bases and J by 4 bases, leaving 10 bases between them. This CDR3 has 14 residues. CDR1 is MDHEN, CDR2 SYDVKM, per germline. The CDR3 nucleotides read TGTGCCAGCAGTTTTGGGGACGTAAATCAGCCCCAGCATTTT. This sequence encodes CASSFGDVNQPQHF.